This entry concerns a single T cell receptor beta chain. This sample was taken from a study of blood T cell repertoires in COVID-19. About the study: Collection of acute and convalescent COVID-19 samples took place in the United States, Italy and Spain.

The CDR3 totals 16 residues. After removal of 4 bases from V and 5 bases from J, the junction contained 5 bases not matched to a gene. Germline V gene sequence: CDR1 KGHSH, CDR2 LQKENI. Authors' methods: Estimated nucleated cell counts came from reference gene primer amplification. The method was immunoSEQ multiplex PCR; TCRdb's version includes in-frame clones alone and lacks a portion of them. The DNA was the basis for D and trimming; V, J and clone size are from that table. The top ten clones hold 4% to 5.5% of a sample with roughly 190,000 clones, 88% of them seen once. This TCR derives from a human donor in a cohort sampled during active COVID-19. The chain is built from TRBV18 and TRBJ2-5; TRBD2 agrees at 15 bases. The source material was peripheral blood. The CDR3 is CASSRTSGGGPETQYF. The CDR3 bases are TGTGCCAGCTCACGGACTAGCGGGGGGGGTCCGGAGACCCAGTACTTC.